This T cell receptor (beta chain) was retrieved from a study of shared clonotypes between healthy human individuals. Here immunoSEQ multiplex PCR was the method, and the copy in TCRdb shows in-frame clones only, minus some. The table shows 1,400,000 or so clones, with 98% to 99% occurring only once. This CDR3 is built from 17 residues. V dropped 2 bases and J dropped 0 bases, with 14 bases sitting between them. Germline-derived CDR1 and CDR2 are SGHVS and FQNEAQ. The genes are TRBV7-8 and TRBJ2-1, with D uncertain. The sequencing sample was made of naive CD4+ T cells sorted from blood. As for subset: CD45RA+ positively selected. The receptor's source is a man aged 25 to 40 in good health. As DNA, the CDR3 is TGTGCCAGCAGCTTATTTCGACGAGGATACTCCTACAATGAGCAGTTCTTC. This translates into CASSLFRRGYSYNEQFF.